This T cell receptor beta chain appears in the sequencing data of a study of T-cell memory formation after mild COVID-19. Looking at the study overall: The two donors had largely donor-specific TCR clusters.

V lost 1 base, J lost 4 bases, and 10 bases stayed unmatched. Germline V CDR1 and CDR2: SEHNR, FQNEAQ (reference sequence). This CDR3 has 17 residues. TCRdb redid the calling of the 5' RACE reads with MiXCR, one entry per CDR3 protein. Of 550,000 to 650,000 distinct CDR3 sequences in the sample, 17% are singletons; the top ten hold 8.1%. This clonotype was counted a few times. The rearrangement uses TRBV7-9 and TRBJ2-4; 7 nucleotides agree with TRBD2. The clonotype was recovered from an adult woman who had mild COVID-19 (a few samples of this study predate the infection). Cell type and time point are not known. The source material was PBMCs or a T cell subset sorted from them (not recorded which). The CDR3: CASSLVTGGLRKNIQYF. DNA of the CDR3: TGTGCCAGCAGCTTAGTTACGGGAGGCCTCAGAAAAAACATTCAGTACTTC. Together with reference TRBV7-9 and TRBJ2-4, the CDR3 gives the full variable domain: DTGVSQNPRHKITKRGQNVTFRCDPISEHNRLYWYRQTLGQGPEFLTYFQNEAQLEKSRLLSDRFSAERPKGSFSTLEIQRTEQGDSAMYLCASSLVTGGLRKNIQYFGAGTRLSVL.